This T cell receptor (beta chain) was obtained from a study of monozygotic twins with inflammatory bowel disease. Total RNA amounting to 3,500 to 4,000 ng went into each TCR library. Template switching appended UMIs that held a 6-nucleotide sample barcode. Following a re-call of the 5' RACE reads, TCRdb has one entry per CDR3 protein and lacks DNA. The listing contains about 210,000 distinct CDR3 sequences. Germline loops: CDR1 SGHAT, CDR2 FQDESV (reference sequence). The CDR3 runs 14 residues. With respect to this clonotype: Its antigen remains unknown.

Study-wide results and limits: No one strong IBD-associated signal or clonotype was supported. Researchers report that IBD patients shared fewer clonotypes with others than healthy twins, especially amid disease activity.

This TCR came from a human donor with ulcerative colitis or Crohn's disease, or a healthy co-twin of an affected twin (not recorded which). The chain uses TRBV11-1 and TRBJ2-1; TCRdb calls TRBD1, which cannot be checked without DNA. Sequencing was done on a sample of blood. The CDR3 protein is CASSLDGQYNEQFF.